The subject of this entry is one T cell receptor (beta chain). The method was immunoSEQ multiplex PCR; TCRdb's version includes in-frame clones alone and lacks a portion of them. Counted here are roughly 25,000 clones, around 73% occurring once; the ten biggest clones make up 18%. The sample originates from a study of OX40 agonist ivuxolimab in advanced cancers. The V and J ends lost 3 bases and 3 bases, in that order; junction bases with no gene match: 8. The CDR3 consists of 16 residues. Germline V gene sequence: CDR1 LNHDA, CDR2 SQIVND (reference sequence). The clonotype originates from an adult with an advanced solid tumor such as melanoma, head and neck, liver or kidney cancer. The rearrangement joins TRBV19 to TRBJ2-3; 8 positions agree with TRBD1. The sequences come from CD4+ or CD8+ T cells sorted from blood, collected in a trial of the OX40 agonist ivuxolimab. CDR3 sequence: CASSIGTGGLTDTQYF. Here the CDR3 DNA reads TGTGCCAGTAGTATTGGGACAGGAGGACTAACAGATACGCAGTATTTT.